This T cell receptor (beta chain) was sequenced during a study of shared clonotypes between healthy human individuals. Naive CD8 cells comprised CD45RO-negative, CCR7-positively selected cells, excluding terminally differentiated effector memory CD45RA+ cells. Only in-frame clones appear in the TCRdb table, and some are missing; sequencing was by immunoSEQ multiplex PCR. The top ten hold around 1.7% of the sample, which has about 2,200,000 clones, about 92% seen once. This CDR3 comprises 14 residues. CDR1 is GTSNPN and CDR2 is SVGIG in the germline V gene (reference sequence). The V segment lost 5 bases and the J segment 6 bases; nucleotides outside the gene matches: 9.

Input material: naive CD8+ T cells from PBMCs. The sequence was obtained from a young man in good health. Some clones in this sample may be carry-over from other donors' samples. The chain is built from TRBV30 and TRBJ2-3; 9 nucleotides align to TRBD2. The CDR3 is CAWSQGGRGDTQYF. The CDR3, as DNA: TGTGCCTGGTCCCAGGGCGGGAGGGGGGATACGCAGTATTTT.